The rows below give T cell receptor beta chains drawn from one sample of a study of blood T cell repertoires in COVID-19. Produced via immunoSEQ multiplex PCR; TCRdb's table is partial and in-frame only. Altogether about 140,000 clones are present, around 90% being singletons, with the ten largest covering around 5.4%. The source material was peripheral blood. These receptors were taken from a human donor in a cohort sampled during active COVID-19. Each CDR3 is given with its conserved first and last residue. A D gene is named only where the DNA matches it firmly. Some rows have no size entry. The others give once, few or many, or a class for an expanded clone.

clone_size	d_call	v_call	j_call	cdr3_aa	cdr3_nt
few	.	TRBV27	TRBJ2-5	CASSFVGSGETQYF	TGTGCCAGCAGTTTCGTAGGGTCAGGGGAGACCCAGTACTTC
.	.	TRBV11-2	TRBJ1-1	CASSLVQRNTEAFF	TGTGCCAGCAGCTTAGTACAGAGGAACACTGAAGCTTTCTTT
.	TRBD1	TRBV11-2	TRBJ1-1	CASRPGQAVGQGMNTEAFF	TGTGCCAGCAGGCCAGGACAGGCCGTTGGTCAGGGCATGAACACTGAAGCTTTCTTT
few	.	TRBV29-1	TRBJ1-1	CSVFQGVNTEAFF	TGCAGCGTTTTCCAGGGTGTGAACACTGAAGCTTTCTTT
.	TRBD1	TRBV19	TRBJ2-4	CASSITRGNIQYF	TGTGCCAGTAGTATAACCAGGGGGAACATTCAGTACTTC
many	.	TRBV28	TRBJ2-1	CASSFGVADNEQFF	TGTGCCAGCAGTTTTGGGGTAGCGGACAATGAGCAGTTCTTC
.	TRBD1	TRBV2	TRBJ1-3	CASSEGQGGNTIYF	TGTGCCAGCAGTGAAGGACAGGGGGGAAACACCATATATTTT
.	.	TRBV7-9	TRBJ2-1	CASSPGLFREQFF	TGTGCCAGCAGCCCAGGACTGTTTAGAGAGCAGTTCTTC
.	TRBD1	TRBV19	TRBJ2-7	CASSPLGQGGEEQYF	TGTGCCAGTAGTCCCTTGGGACAGGGAGGGGAAGAGCAGTACTTC
.	TRBD1	TRBV6-5	TRBJ2-4	CASRTGGELNIQYF	TGTGCCAGCAGGACAGGGGGCGAGTTAAACATTCAGTACTTC
.	.	TRBV28	TRBJ2-7	CASTRGIFEQYF	TGTGCCAGCACAAGGGGTATTTTCGAGCAGTACTTC
few	.	TRBV3-1/TRBV3-2	TRBJ1-6	CASSQELSNSPLHF	TGTGCCAGCAGCCAAGAGCTATCTAATTCACCCCTCCACTTT
few	TRBD1	TRBV13	TRBJ1-6	CASSLQGESPLHF	TGTGCCAGCAGCCTACAGGGGGAATCACCCCTCCACTTT
once	TRBD2	TRBV4-1	TRBJ2-7	CASSQSTSGAVYEQYF	TGCGCCAGCAGCCAATCTACTAGCGGGGCCGTCTACGAGCAGTACTTC
.	.	TRBV10-3	TRBJ2-7	CASNRDTYYEQYF	TGTGCCTCAAACCGGGACACATATTACGAGCAGTACTTC
.	TRBD2	TRBV5-1	TRBJ2-1	CASSTSSGGLEQFF	TGCGCCAGCAGCACCTCTAGCGGGGGACTTGAGCAGTTCTTC
.	TRBD1	TRBV5-1	TRBJ1-1	CASSLQQGAYTEAFF	TGCGCCAGCAGCCTACAACAGGGGGCTTACACTGAAGCTTTCTTT
.	.	TRBV12-3/TRBV12-4	TRBJ2-7	CASSFLLYEQYF	TGTGCCAGCAGTTTTCTCCTCTACGAGCAGTACTTC
.	.	TRBV27	TRBJ2-7	CASRLLAGQVSYEQYF	TGTGCCAGCAGACTCCTAGCGGGACAGGTCTCCTACGAGCAGTACTTC
few	TRBD2	TRBV2	TRBJ2-3	CASGDYSTDTQYF	TGTGCCAGCGGGGACTATTCCACAGATACGCAGTATTTT
.	TRBD2	TRBV15	TRBJ2-3	CATSRGVVAGGATDTQYF	TGTGCCACCAGCAGAGGGGTCGTGGCGGGGGGAGCCACAGATACGCAGTATTTT
.	.	TRBV27	TRBJ1-1	CASSLSTGNEAFF	TGTGCCAGCAGTTTAAGTACCGGGAATGAAGCTTTCTTT
once	.	TRBV7-9	TRBJ1-3	CASSEQGSGNTIYF	TGTGCCAGCAGCGAACAGGGATCTGGAAACACCATATATTTT
.	.	TRBV9	TRBJ1-1	CASRKAGRDTEAFF	TGTGCCAGCAGGAAGGCAGGAAGAGACACTGAAGCTTTCTTT
.	.	TRBV28	TRBJ1-2	CASSSNYGYTF	TGTGCCAGCAGCTCTAACTATGGCTACACCTTC
.	.	TRBV18	TRBJ1-4	CASSSKGFRDSLFF	TGTGCCAGCTCATCTAAAGGGTTCCGGGACTCCCTGTTTTTT
.	TRBD2	TRBV5-4	TRBJ2-3	CASSAVAGGPPDTQYF	TGTGCCAGCAGCGCCGTAGCGGGAGGGCCCCCAGATACGCAGTATTTT
.	.	TRBV5-1	TRBJ2-2	CASGDGANTGELFF	TGCGCCAGCGGAGACGGAGCGAACACCGGGGAGCTGTTTTTT
.	.	TRBV6-5	TRBJ2-5	CASSLSGPETQYF	TGTGCCAGCAGTTTAAGCGGGCCAGAGACCCAGTACTTC
.	.	TRBV21-1	TRBJ1-5	CAKLKRVGGSNQPQHF	TGTGCCAAACTCAAGAGGGTAGGGGGCAGCAATCAGCCCCAGCATTTT
.	TRBD1	TRBV20-1	TRBJ2-7	CSASTDRATYEQYF	TGCAGTGCTAGTACAGACAGGGCTACCTACGAGCAGTACTTC
once	.	TRBV29-1	TRBJ1-2	CSVAGQGYTF	TGCAGCGTTGCTGGACAGGGCTACACCTTC
.	TRBD2	TRBV5-1	TRBJ2-7	CASSLAGGAGGREQYF	TGCGCCAGCAGCTTGGCCGGGGGAGCGGGGGGGCGTGAGCAGTACTTC
.	TRBD1	TRBV7-9	TRBJ2-7	CASSTTGLFSYEQYF	TGTGCCAGCAGCACGACAGGGCTCTTTTCCTACGAGCAGTACTTC
.	.	TRBV28	TRBJ1-4	CASSFPRWEKLFF	TGTGCCAGCAGTTTCCCTCGGTGGGAAAAACTGTTTTTT
.	.	TRBV21-1	TRBJ2-1	CASSKEPGLAGVGSSYNEQFF	TGTGCCAGCAGCAAGGAACCGGGACTAGCGGGAGTGGGGAGCTCCTACAATGAGCAGTTCTTC